The 30 T cell receptor beta chains below all came from one sample that was sequenced in a study of blood T cell repertoires in COVID-19. The method was immunoSEQ multiplex PCR; TCRdb's version includes in-frame clones alone and lacks a portion of them. The data hold about 110,000 clones, with less than 85% observed a single time. The sample consisted of peripheral blood. The receptors originated from a woman in her forties with acute or convalescent COVID-19.

The rearrangement uses TRBV5-1 and TRBJ1-3, with 7 bases matching TRBD1. The length of the CDR3 is 16 residues. With 2 bases clipped from V and 0 bases from J, the junction kept 5 bases outside the gene matches. Germline V gives CDR1 SGHRS, CDR2 YFSETQ. The CDR3 protein is CASSLNGQASGNTIYF. The CDR3 region has the DNA TGCGCCAGCAGCTTAAACGGACAGGCCTCTGGAAACACCATATATTTT.

This sequence joins TRBV20-1 and TRBJ1-2, with a weak D call TRBD1 (6 bases). CDR1 is DFQATT, CDR2 SNEGSKA, per germline (reference sequence). The CDR3 spans 13 residues. V was cut by 3 bases and J by 2 bases, with 10 bases left in between. The CDR3 sequence: CSASGQTNYGYTF. The CDR3 nucleotides are TGCAGTGCTAGTGGACAGACAAACTATGGCTACACCTTC.

The J gene is TRBJ1-6, the V gene TRBV27, with D possibly matching TRBD1 (6 bases). CDR1 is MNHEY, CDR2 SMNVEV, per germline (reference sequence). The CDR3 is 16 residues long. The V gene lost 8 bases and the J gene lost 5 bases, with 19 bases spanning the gap. DNA of the CDR3: TGTGCCAGCGGGGGAGCCTCAGGGGTAAATAATTCACCCCTCCACTTT. It is translated as CASGGASGVNNSPLHF.

This clone appeared a few times. The rearrangement uses TRBV3-1 (or the pseudogene TRBV3-2) and TRBJ1-2; D unresolved. V lost 1 base and J 8 bases, leaving 8 bases between the germline ends. Germline V gene sequence: CDR1 LGHDT, CDR2 YNNKEL (reference sequence). There are 12 residues in the CDR3. CDR3 residues: CASSQAGGGYTF. The CDR3, as DNA: TGTGCCAGCAGCCAAGCAGGAGGAGGCTACACCTTC.

This clone was found a few times. The chain uses TRBV9 and TRBJ1-5; D is ambiguous. V gave up 0 bases and J gave up 5 bases, with 12 bases separating them. The CDR3 totals 15 residues. Germline V gives CDR1 SGDLS, CDR2 YYNGEE. This CDR3 reads CASSVDGGKDQPQHF. The CDR3 DNA sequence: TGTGCCAGCAGCGTAGATGGAGGGAAGGATCAGCCCCAGCATTTT.

This clone was found a few times. This chain joins TRBV19 and TRBJ2-1, with TRBD1 matching 9 bases. Germline CDR1 reads LNHDA; CDR2 reads SQIVND (reference sequence). This CDR3 is built from 15 residues. V gave up 5 bases and J gave up 2 bases; unmatched junction bases: 4. CDR3 in DNA: TGTGCCAGTAGTTCCGGGACAGGGCCCTACAATGAGCAGTTCTTC. Translating gives CASSSGTGPYNEQFF.

This clone was seen more than once but under ten times. The chain carries TRBV7-2 and TRBJ2-7, with D possibly matching TRBD1 (5 bases). The germline CDR1 and CDR2 sequences are SGHTA and FQGNSA. V was trimmed by 5 bases and J by 2 bases, leaving 16 bases between them. The CDR3 sequence is 15 residues long. CDR3: CASSPGAGPPYEQYF. Here the CDR3 DNA reads TGTGCCAGCAGCCCGGGCGCAGGGCCCCCCTACGAGCAGTACTTC.

This chain links TRBV7-2 with TRBJ2-3; the match to TRBD2 covers 11 bases. V lost 2 bases and J lost 5; bases outside the gene matches: 12. The germline V gene encodes CDR1 SGHTA and CDR2 FQGNSA. The CDR3 is 18 residues long. CDR3 sequence: CASSLTPPSGGKGDTQYF. CDR3 nucleotide sequence: TGTGCCAGCAGCTTAACTCCCCCTAGCGGGGGGAAGGGAGATACGCAGTATTTT. The full variable domain, with the rest looked up from reference TRBV7-2 and TRBJ2-3, is GAGVSQSPSNKVTEKGKDVELRCDPISGHTALYWYRQSLGQGLEFLIYFQGNSAPDKSGLPSDRFSAERTGGSVSTLTIQRTQQEDSAVYLCASSLTPPSGGKGDTQYFGPGTRLTVL.

The sample holds a few counts of this clone. The rearrangement joins TRBV7-9 to TRBJ1-4; the D is unclear. The V end was cut by 4 bases, the J end by 3 bases, with 9 bases between. This CDR3 contains 14 residues. Germline CDR1 reads SEHNR; CDR2 reads FQNEAQ (reference sequence). CDR3 sequence: CASSWREANEKLFF. The CDR3 nucleotides are TGTGCCAGCAGCTGGAGGGAGGCTAATGAAAAACTGTTTTTT.

A note on this clone: The junction does not match germline at one end; this may be a read error. The genes are TRBV6-4 and TRBJ1-2, with 7 bases matching TRBD1. Germline CDR1 MRHNA, CDR2 SNTAGT. The CDR3 is made up of 15 amino acids. CDR3: CANSFTTGDSDGYTF. CDR3 nucleotides: TGTGCCAACAGTTTCACCACAGGGGACTCGGATGGCTACACCTTC.

The genes are TRBV5-3 and TRBJ2-7; TRBD2 agrees at 7 bases. TRBV5-3 is designated an ORF whose function remains uncertain. The CDR3 length is 14 residues. The trim removed 10 bases at V and 12 bases at J, leaving 22 bases unmatched. CDR3 protein: CAQPLGWEGSCRYF. The CDR3 DNA sequence: TGTGCCCAACCCCTGGGGTGGGAGGGTAGTTGCCGGTACTTC.

The gene calls are TRBV5-1 and TRBJ2-1; TRBD2 aligns across 11 bases. The CDR3 totals 16 residues. Trimming removed 1 base from V and 10 bases from J; junction bases left unmatched: 10. Germline CDR1 reads SGHRS; CDR2 reads YFSETQ. The DNA for the CDR3 is TGCGCCAGCAGCTTGCTCCTTGGGACTAGCGGCGGGGAGCAGTTCTTC. Its translation: CASSLLLGTSGGEQFF.

The chain links TRBV10-3 to TRBJ2-2; TRBD2 agrees at 10 bases. The V segment lost 7 bases and the J segment 5 bases; nucleotides outside the gene matches: 13. The CDR3 is made up of 17 amino acids. Germline V lookup: CDR1 ENHRY, CDR2 SYGVKD. This CDR3 is CAITTTQAGGPTGELFF. The CDR3 nucleotides read TGTGCCATCACCACTACTCAAGCGGGGGGGCCGACCGGGGAGCTGTTTTTT.

This chain joins TRBV24-1 and TRBJ2-2, with D possibly matching TRBD2 (7 bases). The CDR3 length is 16 residues. V was cut by 0 bases and J by 3 bases, with 10 bases left in between. From germline, CDR1 is KGHDR and CDR2 SFDVKD. CDR3 nucleotide sequence: TGTGCCACCAGTGATTTGGGGGGGGCCGACACCGGGGAGCTGTTTTTT. Residues: CATSDLGGADTGELFF.

This clone has just a few counts. The chain joins TRBV28 to TRBJ2-7, with D uncertain. Per the germline V gene, CDR1 is MDHEN and CDR2 is SYDVKM. The CDR3 runs 12 residues. V dropped 5 bases and J dropped 0 bases, with 5 bases sitting between them. The DNA for the CDR3 is TGTGCCAGCAGTCCTACCTCCTACGAGCAGTACTTC. Residues: CASSPTSYEQYF.

V is TRBV19 and J is TRBJ1-4; unclear D gene. The V end lost 3 bases, the J end lost 5 bases, and 7 bases lay between the germline ends. Germline V gene lookup returns CDR1 LNHDA and CDR2 SQIVND (reference sequence). This CDR3 spans 13 amino acids. In DNA form, the CDR3 reads TGTGCCAGTAGTATCTCTAGGAATGAAAAACTGTTTTTT. This sequence encodes CASSISRNEKLFF.

This chain joins TRBV5-1 and TRBJ1-2, with 9 bases matching TRBD1. The germline V gene has CDR1 SGHRS and CDR2 YFSETQ. This CDR3 is 18 amino acids long. Losses at the gene ends were 4 bases for V and 0 bases for J; bases not matched to a gene: 13. For the CDR3, the DNA is TGCGCCAGCAGCCCCGGAGAGGGGACAGGGTACACTAACTATGGCTACACCTTC. Its protein is CASSPGEGTGYTNYGYTF.

There are many counts of this clone. The chain recombines TRBV28 with TRBJ2-7; the match to TRBD1 covers 10 bases. The V gene's germline CDR1 is MDHEN and CDR2 SYDVKM. The CDR3 extends over 14 amino acids. V dropped 6 bases and J dropped 3; count of bases not matched to a gene: 5. CDR3 region: CASSRWTGGYEQYF. Here the CDR3 DNA reads TGTGCCAGCAGCCGCTGGACAGGGGGCTACGAGCAGTACTTC.

CDR3 sequence (DNA): TGTGCCAGCAGCCGTTACAATGAGCAGTTCTTC. Amino acid sequence: CASSRYNEQFF. The rearrangement links TRBV7-2 to TRBJ2-1; D gene unclear. The germline V and J ends were trimmed by 5 bases and 4 bases, with 3 bases remaining between them. The CDR3 runs 11 residues. Germline V gene sequence: CDR1 SGHTA, CDR2 FQGNSA. The complete variable domain, with remaining parts taken from reference TRBV7-2 and TRBJ2-1, reads GAGVSQSPSNKVTEKGKDVELRCDPISGHTALYWYRQSLGQGLEFLIYFQGNSAPDKSGLPSDRFSAERTGGSVSTLTIQRTQQEDSAVYLCASSRYNEQFFGPGTRLTVL.

V and J are TRBV11-2 and TRBJ2-5; D might be TRBD1 (5 bases). The CDR3 contains 14 residues. V was pared by 6 bases and J by 5 bases, with 16 bases between. CDR1 and CDR2 (germline): SGHAT, FQNNGV. The CDR3 bases are TGTGCCAGCAGTTCCCCGAAGGGGTGGGAGACCCAGTACTTC. This encodes CASSSPKGWETQYF.

This clone was seen only once. The V and J genes are TRBV9 and TRBJ1-6; D is possibly TRBD1 (5 bases). There are 15 residues in the CDR3. The V gene's germline CDR1 is SGDLS and CDR2 YYNGEE. V lost 0 bases and J 12 bases, leaving 16 bases between the germline ends. CDR3 loop: CASSVAFGGEEPLHF. In DNA, the CDR3 is TGTGCCAGCAGCGTAGCCTTCGGGGGGGAAGAACCCCTCCACTTT.

The V and J genes are TRBV5-1 and TRBJ2-5; tentatively, D is TRBD2 (6 bases). CDR3 length: 12 amino acids. CDR1 SGHRS and CDR2 YFSETQ come from the germline V gene. Deletions cut 7 bases from V and 2 bases from J, with 9 bases between. The CDR3 loop reads CASGREQETQYF. The CDR3 DNA reads as TGCGCCAGCGGCCGGGAGCAAGAGACCCAGTACTTC.

CDR3 nucleotide sequence: TGTGCCAGCAGCCGCTCGGAAGCGGGGGAGCAGTTCTTC. Protein: CASSRSEAGEQFF. The gene calls are TRBV7-2 and TRBJ2-1, with 7 bases aligning to TRBD2. CDR1 and CDR2 (germline): SGHTA, FQGNSA. CDR3 length equals 13 residues. The V and J ends lost 5 bases and 10 bases, in that order; junction bases with no gene match: 8.

This chain links TRBV5-6 with TRBJ2-7, with a possible D match to TRBD1 (5 bases). From germline, CDR1 is SGHDT and CDR2 YYEEEE. The CDR3 is made up of 12 amino acids. Trimming removed 2 bases at V and 7 bases at J, with 10 bases between. The CDR3 sequence: CASSFQGREQYF. The CDR3 nucleotides read TGTGCCAGCAGCTTCCAGGGTAGGGAGCAGTACTTC. The full variable domain, completed using reference TRBV5-6 and TRBJ2-7, is DAGVTQSPTHLIKTRGQQVTLRCSPKSGHDTVSWYQQALGQGPQFIFQYYEEEERQRGNFPDRFSGHQFPNYSSELNVNALLLGDSALYLCASSFQGREQYFGPGTRLTVT.

This clone has at least ten counts. V usage is TRBV29-1 and J usage is TRBJ1-3; D call uncertain. The CDR3 totals 11 residues. V was pared by 5 bases and J by 4 bases, with 6 bases between. Germline assignment: CDR1 SQVTM and CDR2 ANQGSEA. The CDR3 spells CSVPLGNTIYF. The CDR3 nucleotides are TGCAGCGTTCCCCTGGGAAACACCATATATTTT.

This clone has only a few counts. The CDR3 spells CASSSQGEGYTF. CDR3 DNA sequence: TGTGCCAGCAGCTCTCAGGGGGAGGGCTACACCTTC. The rearrangement joins TRBV7-9 to TRBJ1-2; the match to TRBD1 covers 7 bases. V gave up 4 bases and J gave up 8 bases; unmatched junction bases: 4. CDR3 length: 12 amino acids. Germline CDR1 SEHNR, CDR2 FQNEAQ (reference sequence).

The chain is built from TRBV6-5 and TRBJ1-5, with TRBD1 matching over 7 bases. Germline-derived CDR1 and CDR2 are MNHEY and SVGAGI. V dropped 6 bases and J dropped 2; count of bases not matched to a gene: 4. The CDR3 is made up of 14 amino acids. The DNA for the CDR3 is TGTGCCAGCAGAGCAGGGGGAGGCAATCAGCCCCAGCATTTT. Translating it yields CASRAGGGNQPQHF.

The chain is built from TRBV19 and TRBJ1-1; 8 bases are shared with TRBD1. Germline lookup yields CDR1 LNHDA and CDR2 SQIVND (reference sequence). The CDR3 covers 15 residues. With 9 bases clipped from V and 5 bases from J, the junction kept 14 bases outside the gene matches. In DNA, the CDR3 is TGTGCCAGCAGGGGGCCCGCAGGGGGCCATACTGAAGCTTTCTTT. Protein product: CASRGPAGGHTEAFF. The variable domain in full, completed from reference TRBV19 and TRBJ1-1, reads DGGITQSPKYLFRKEGQNVTLSCEQNLNHDAMYWYRQDPGQGLRLIYYSQIVNDFQKGDIAEGYSVSREKKESFPLTVTSAQKNPTAFYLCASRGPAGGHTEAFFGQGTRLTVV.

The chain links TRBV6-5 to TRBJ1-2, with TRBD1 matching 7 bases. V lost 1 base, J lost 2 bases, and 7 bases stayed unmatched. CDR1 is MNHEY and CDR2 is SVGAGI in the germline V gene. This CDR3 is 16 amino acids long. The CDR3 is CASSYFPTGWNYGYTF. DNA of the CDR3: TGTGCCAGCAGTTACTTCCCGACAGGGTGGAACTATGGCTACACCTTC.

The V call is TRBV7-3, the J call TRBJ2-3; a weak D match, TRBD2 (5 bases). Germline CDR1 reads SGHTA; CDR2 reads FQGTGA. This CDR3 is built from 15 residues. V gave up 1 base and J gave up 0 bases, with 8 bases separating them. CDR3 sequence reads: CASSLIATSTDTQYF. The DNA of the CDR3 is TGTGCCAGCAGCTTAATAGCGACTAGCACAGATACGCAGTATTTT.